Sequencing of this TCR beta chain was carried out in a study of shared T cell receptors in the human thymus. V shed 6 bases, J shed 4 bases, and the junction held 9 bases outside the gene matches. CDR3 length equals 15 residues. The V gene's germline CDR1 is MNHEY and CDR2 SMNVEV (reference sequence). Repertoires were generated with immunoSEQ multiplex PCR, while TCRdb's copy carries only in-frame clones and drops some. This table holds hundreds of thousands of clones, approximately 90% found once. This same sample was also part of a study on human thymus T cells. That paper states: Corrective cardiac operations yielded the resected thymus tissue. Usage of V and J genes appeared biased in thymic and blood repertoires.

Input material: thymocytes. The receptor was isolated from a boy younger than two with a congenital heart defect. This sequence joins TRBV27 and TRBJ2-3; 8 bases agree with TRBD1. CDR3 residues: CASRRTGWGADTQYF. CDR3 DNA: TGTGCCAGCAGGAGGACAGGGTGGGGTGCAGATACGCAGTATTTT.